These 25 T cell receptor beta chains share one sample of origin, sequenced in a study of T cell responses to AZD1222 COVID-19 vaccine. The repertoire was sequenced with immunoSEQ multiplex PCR; TCRdb's copy has only in-frame clones and lacks some. Of around 190,000 clones listed, around 94% are singletons. The starting material was peripheral blood, obtained on day 0 of AZD1222 vaccination. Source of these receptors: an adult in good health.

The rearrangement links TRBV15 to TRBJ2-3; D not resolved. The CDR3 consists of 14 residues. V lost 0 bases to trimming and J lost 1 base, with 5 bases between them. Germline assignment: CDR1 LNHNV and CDR2 YYDKDF (reference sequence). The CDR3 coding sequence is TGTGCCACCAGCAGAGATAGGGGCACAGATACGCAGTATTTT. It is translated as CATSRDRGTDTQYF.

The chain employs TRBV6-5 and TRBJ1-2; 7 bases agree with TRBD1. The CDR3 extends over 15 amino acids. Looked up from germline, CDR1 is MNHEY and CDR2 is SVGAGI. J gave up 2 bases and V 0 bases, and 3 bases lay outside the gene matches. The CDR3 loop is CASSYSGTVNYGYTF. The CDR3 DNA follows: TGTGCCAGCAGTTACTCCGGGACAGTCAACTATGGCTACACCTTC.

This chain joins TRBV12-5 and TRBJ1-2, with a weak D call TRBD1 (6 bases). Per the germline V gene, CDR1 is LGHNT and CDR2 is FRNRAP. This CDR3 comprises 14 residues. V was pared by 2 bases and J by 4 bases, with 11 bases between. CDR3 nucleotides: TGTGCTAGTGGTTTGCCGTGGGACATCTATGGCTACACCTTC. Protein sequence: CASGLPWDIYGYTF.

The CDR3 DNA follows: TGTGCCAGCAGCTTAGGGTCGGCGAACACCGGGGAGCTGTTTTTT. Protein product: CASSLGSANTGELFF. The rearrangement uses TRBV11-2 and TRBJ2-2; unclear D gene. The CDR3 contains 15 residues. From germline, CDR1 is SGHAT and CDR2 FQNNGV. Trimming pared 1 base from V and 0 bases from J, leaving 6 bases between.

V usage is TRBV12-2 and J usage is TRBJ1-1. TRBV12-2 is a pseudogene. The CDR3 is 21 amino acids. The CDR3 reads CASRLAEGVLMVGVENHKAFF. The CDR3 DNA sequence: TGTGCAAGTCGCTTAGCGGAGGGGGTACTCATGGTCGGAGTAGAGAACCATAAAGCTTTCTTT.

A single count supports this clone. This chain links TRBV12-3 or TRBV12-4 with TRBJ1-1; D not certain. CDR3 size: 12 residues. The V end was cut by 6 bases, the J end by 8 bases, with 13 bases between. The CDR3 sequence: CASRGQSLEAFF. The CDR3, as DNA: TGTGCCAGCAGGGGTCAGAGCCTCGAAGCTTTCTTT.

For this clone: Mismatch with germline at one junction end may stem from a read error. J is TRBJ2-3 and V is TRBV5-1; tentatively, D is TRBD1 or TRBD2 (6 bases each). The CDR3 has 13 residues. Germline CDR1 and CDR2: SGHRS and YFSETQ. CDR3 loop: CASRLEGADTQYF. CDR3 sequence (DNA): TGCGCCAGCAGGTTGGAGGGGGCAGATACGCAGTATTTT.

This clone occurred once. The V and J genes are TRBV3-1 (or the pseudogene TRBV3-2) and TRBJ1-2; 12 nucleotides align to TRBD1. With V trimmed by 2 bases and J by 7 bases, 11 bases remained unmatched. This CDR3 comprises 17 residues. Germline loops: CDR1 LGHDT, CDR2 YNNKEL (reference sequence). CDR3 amino acids: CASSQLTGTGGSGGYTF. CDR3 coding DNA: TGTGCCAGCAGCCAACTAACCGGGACAGGGGGCAGTGGTGGCTACACCTTC.

This chain connects TRBV28 to TRBJ1-2, with TRBD1 matching over 7 bases. There are 13 residues in the CDR3. Per the germline V gene, CDR1 is MDHEN and CDR2 is SYDVKM. V shed 1 base and J 5 bases; nucleotides not matched to a gene: 1. CDR3 in amino acids: CASSLSGGYGYTF. For the CDR3, the DNA is TGTGCCAGCAGTTTATCAGGGGGTTATGGCTACACCTTC.

The chain carries TRBV11-2 and TRBJ2-7; D is undetermined. The CDR3 length is 15 residues. The germline V gene encodes CDR1 SGHAT and CDR2 FQNNGV. With 1 base removed from V and 6 bases from J, the gap between germline ends came to 16 bases. CDR3 bases: TGTGCCAGCAGCTTAGTGGACGGGTCCGGGCTCGAGCAGTACTTC. Amino acid sequence: CASSLVDGSGLEQYF.

In DNA form, the CDR3 reads TGCGCCAGCAGCCAAGATTCTAGCCCTACAAGCAATCAGCCCCAGCATTTT. It codes for CASSQDSSPTSNQPQHF. V and J are TRBV4-3 and TRBJ1-5; D gene unclear. Trimming took off 0 bases at V and 1 base at J, with 13 bases between the two ends. This CDR3 is 17 amino acids long. Germline CDR1 is LGHNA and CDR2 is YSLEER.

In nucleotides, the CDR3 is TGTGCCTGGAGGGCCGGGGGGAGGAACACTGAAGCTTTCTTT. Its translation: CAWRAGGRNTEAFF. The V call is TRBV30, the J call TRBJ1-1, with D maybe TRBD1 (5 bases). V lost 3 bases to trimming and J lost 1 base, with 12 bases between them. The CDR3 consists of 14 residues. Germline assignment: CDR1 GTSNPN and CDR2 SVGIG (reference sequence).

J is TRBJ2-7 and V is TRBV7-6, with 12 bases that match TRBD2. Germline CDR1 reads SGHVS; CDR2 reads FNYEAQ. The CDR3 is made up of 14 amino acids. V was clipped by 5 bases and J by 5 bases; unmatched bases: 4. The CDR3 here is CASSARTSGNEQYF. The CDR3 DNA follows: TGTGCCAGCAGCGCGCGGACTAGCGGGAACGAGCAGTACTTC.

This chain links TRBV5-6 with TRBJ1-2, with D maybe TRBD1 (5 bases). Germline V gene data show CDR1 as SGHDT and CDR2 as YYEEEE. The CDR3 runs to 13 residues. Deletions cut 0 bases from V and 4 bases from J, with 7 bases between. CDR3 sequence reads: CASSLAGSYGYTF. The CDR3 DNA sequence: TGTGCCAGCAGCTTGGCAGGGAGCTATGGCTACACCTTC.

This chain joins TRBV5-4 and TRBJ1-1; tentatively, D is TRBD1 (5 bases). The CDR3 runs to 14 residues. Trimming took off 5 bases at V and 1 base at J, with 12 bases between the two ends. Germline values: CDR1 SGHNT, CDR2 YYREEE (reference sequence). The CDR3 loop reads CASRTGAGNTEAFF. CDR3 bases: TGTGCCAGCAGAACCGGGGCCGGGAACACTGAAGCTTTCTTT.

The V and J genes are TRBV6-2 or TRBV6-3 and TRBJ1-5; D unresolved. With 5 bases removed from V and 0 bases from J, the gap between germline ends came to 8 bases. This CDR3 is 14 amino acids long. The germline gives CDR1 MNHEY, CDR2 SVGEGT. CDR3 residues: CASSLTNSNQPQHF. The CDR3 region has the DNA TGTGCCAGCAGTCTCACTAATAGCAATCAGCCCCAGCATTTT.

The V call is TRBV24-1, the J call TRBJ2-5; D unclear. The CDR3 is 13 amino acids. The germline gives CDR1 KGHDR, CDR2 SFDVKD. Trimming left V 2 bases short and J 4 bases short, with 7 bases between. Written as DNA, the CDR3 is TGTGCCACCAGTGATTATGGAGTAGAGACCCAGTACTTC. This gives the protein CATSDYGVETQYF.

The rearrangement uses TRBV11-2 and TRBJ1-3; D gene unclear. V was pared by 4 bases and J by 0 bases, with 10 bases between. This CDR3 spans 15 amino acids. The germline CDR1 and CDR2 sequences are SGHAT and FQNNGV. CDR3: CASSYGQISGNTIYF. CDR3 in DNA: TGTGCCAGCAGCTACGGTCAGATCTCTGGAAACACCATATATTTT.

This rearrangement joins TRBV11-2 to TRBJ2-3, with 7 bases identical to TRBD1. Germline-derived CDR1 and CDR2 are SGHAT and FQNNGV. CDR3 length: 15 amino acids. V shed 6 bases and J 3 bases; nucleotides not matched to a gene: 9. CDR3 sequence: CASRPYRGWTDTQYF. CDR3 DNA sequence: TGTGCCAGCAGGCCATACAGGGGATGGACAGATACGCAGTATTTT.

The rearrangement uses TRBV10-3 and TRBJ1-5, with 8 bases lining up with TRBD1. Germline-derived CDR1 and CDR2 are ENHRY and SYGVKD. CDR3 size: 15 residues. V lost 11 bases, J lost 4 bases, and 13 bases stayed unmatched. The CDR3 sequence is CAAATGTGGNQPQHF. The DNA for the CDR3 is TGTGCCGCCGCAACCGGGACAGGAGGGAATCAGCCCCAGCATTTT.

J is TRBJ2-5 and V is TRBV7-2; D is uncertain. Trimming removed 2 bases at V and 5 bases at J, with 6 bases between. Per the germline V gene, CDR1 is SGHTA and CDR2 is FQGNSA. The CDR3 runs 12 residues. Here the CDR3 reads CASSLTRETQYF. The DNA for the CDR3 is TGTGCCAGCAGCTTAACCCGCGAGACCCAGTACTTC. The full variable domain, its missing parts supplied by reference TRBV7-2 and TRBJ2-5, is GAGVSQSPSNKVTEKGKDVELRCDPISGHTALYWYRQSLGQGLEFLIYFQGNSAPDKSGLPSDRFSAERTGGSVSTLTIQRTQQEDSAVYLCASSLTRETQYFGPGTRLLVL.

This chain connects TRBV5-1 to TRBJ2-1, with 13 bases matching TRBD2. Germline values: CDR1 SGHRS, CDR2 YFSETQ. V trimming: 0 bases; J trimming: 7 bases; junction bases outside the gene matches: 7. The CDR3 has 17 residues. The CDR3 DNA is TGCGCCAGCAGCTTGGGACTAGCGGGGGGCCTGGGGAATGAGCAGTTCTTC. Amino acid sequence: CASSLGLAGGLGNEQFF.

V and J are TRBV14 and TRBJ2-1; D is ambiguous. The V end was cut by 1 base, the J end by 5 bases, with 12 bases between. The germline V gene encodes CDR1 SGHDN and CDR2 FVKESK. CDR3 size: 15 residues. For the CDR3, the DNA is TGTGCCAGCAGCCAAGGGGTCGGCACCAACAATGAGCAGTTCTTC. This codes for CASSQGVGTNNEQFF.

The rearrangement links TRBV6-1 to TRBJ1-2, with TRBD1 matching over 7 bases. Germline V CDR1 and CDR2: MNHNS, SASEGT. V trimming: 4 bases; J trimming: 6 bases; junction bases outside the gene matches: 5. The CDR3 length is 13 residues. The CDR3 sequence: CASSVRQGDGYTF. The CDR3 DNA reads TGTGCCAGCAGTGTACGACAGGGTGATGGCTACACCTTC.

The gene calls are TRBV6-1 and TRBJ2-3, with a tentative D call TRBD2 (6 bases). The CDR3 extends over 13 amino acids. The V and J ends lost 3 bases and 5 bases respectively, with 9 bases between them. Germline assignment: CDR1 MNHNS and CDR2 SASEGT. CDR3 protein: CASSEGGRDTQYF. CDR3 coding DNA: TGTGCCAGCAGTGAGGGGGGTCGAGATACGCAGTATTTT.